This TCR beta chain was sequenced during a study of glioma-infiltrating T cells after dendritic cell vaccination. Background on the study: Autologous tumor lysate-pulsed dendritic cell vaccination was given between the early 2000s and the early 2010s.

The CDR3 runs to 13 residues. Trimming pared 9 bases from V and 1 base from J, leaving 9 bases between. The V gene's germline CDR1 is MRHNA and CDR2 SNTAGT. Documented time point: after dendritic cell vaccination, including at tumor progression/relapse. The data were produced by immunoSEQ multiplex PCR, yet TCRdb's version contains in-frame clones alone and is incomplete. The data show approximately 93,000 clones, around 85% seen once. The sequence was obtained from a human donor with glioblastoma. J is TRBJ2-2 and V is TRBV6-4, with TRBD1 as a possible D gene (6 bases). The source was blood, collected after dendritic cell vaccination. The CDR3 is CASGTLNTGELFF. The DNA of the CDR3 is TGTGCCAGTGGGACATTGAACACCGGGGAGCTGTTTTTT.